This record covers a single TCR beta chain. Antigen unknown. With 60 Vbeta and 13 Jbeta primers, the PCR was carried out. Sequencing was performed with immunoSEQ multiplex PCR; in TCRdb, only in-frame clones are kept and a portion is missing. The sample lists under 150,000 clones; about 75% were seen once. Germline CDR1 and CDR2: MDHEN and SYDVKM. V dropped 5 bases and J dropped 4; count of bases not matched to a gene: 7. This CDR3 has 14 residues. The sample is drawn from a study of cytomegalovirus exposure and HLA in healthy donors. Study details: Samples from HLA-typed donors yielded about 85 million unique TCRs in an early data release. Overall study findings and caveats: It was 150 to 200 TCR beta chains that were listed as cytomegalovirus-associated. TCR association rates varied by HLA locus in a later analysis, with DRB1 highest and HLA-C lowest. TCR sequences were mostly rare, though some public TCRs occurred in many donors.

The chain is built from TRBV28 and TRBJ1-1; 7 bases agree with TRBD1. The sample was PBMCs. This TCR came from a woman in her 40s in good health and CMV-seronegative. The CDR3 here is CASSQFYRGTEAFF. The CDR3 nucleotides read TGTGCCAGCAGTCAATTTTACAGGGGCACTGAAGCTTTCTTT. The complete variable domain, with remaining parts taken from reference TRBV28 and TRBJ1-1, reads DVKVTQSSRYLVKRTGEKVFLECVQDMDHENMFWYRQDPGLGLRLIYFSYDVKMKEKGDIPEGYSVSREKKERFSLILESASTNQTSMYLCASSQFYRGTEAFFGQGTRLTVV.